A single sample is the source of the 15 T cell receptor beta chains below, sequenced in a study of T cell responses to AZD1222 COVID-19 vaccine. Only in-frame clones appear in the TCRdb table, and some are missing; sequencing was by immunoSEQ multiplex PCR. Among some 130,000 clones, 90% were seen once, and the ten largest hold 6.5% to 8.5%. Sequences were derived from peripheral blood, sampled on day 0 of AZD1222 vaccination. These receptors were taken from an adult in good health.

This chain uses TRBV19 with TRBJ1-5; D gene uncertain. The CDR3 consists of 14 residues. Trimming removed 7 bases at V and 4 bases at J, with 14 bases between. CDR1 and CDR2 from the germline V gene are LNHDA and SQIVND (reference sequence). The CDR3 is CASTKLQENQPQHF. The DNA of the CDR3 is TGTGCCAGTACCAAACTTCAGGAGAATCAGCCCCAGCATTTT.

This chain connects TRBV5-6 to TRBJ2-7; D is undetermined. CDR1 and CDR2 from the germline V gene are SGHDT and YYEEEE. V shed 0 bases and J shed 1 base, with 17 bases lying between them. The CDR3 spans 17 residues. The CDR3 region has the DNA TGTGCCAGCAGCTTGGCTCCTCGGACCGGCGGTTCCTACGAGCAGTACTTC. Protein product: CASSLAPRTGGSYEQYF.

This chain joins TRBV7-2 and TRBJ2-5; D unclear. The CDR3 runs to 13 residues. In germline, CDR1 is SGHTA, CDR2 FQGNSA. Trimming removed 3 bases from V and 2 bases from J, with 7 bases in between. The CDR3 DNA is TGTGCCAGCAGCTTTTCCGTGCAAGAGACCCAGTACTTC. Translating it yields CASSFSVQETQYF.

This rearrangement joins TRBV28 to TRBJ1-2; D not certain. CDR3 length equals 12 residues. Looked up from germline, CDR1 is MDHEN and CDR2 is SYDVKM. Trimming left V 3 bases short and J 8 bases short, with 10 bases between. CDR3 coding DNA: TGTGCCAGCAGTTTGTCTTCTTGGGGCTACACCTTC. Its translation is CASSLSSWGYTF.

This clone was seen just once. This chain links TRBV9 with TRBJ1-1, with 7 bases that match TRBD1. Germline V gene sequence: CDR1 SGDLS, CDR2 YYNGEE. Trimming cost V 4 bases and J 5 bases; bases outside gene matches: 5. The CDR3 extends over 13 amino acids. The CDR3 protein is CASSSSGGTEAFF. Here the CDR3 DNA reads TGTGCCAGCAGCTCCTCAGGGGGGACTGAAGCTTTCTTT.

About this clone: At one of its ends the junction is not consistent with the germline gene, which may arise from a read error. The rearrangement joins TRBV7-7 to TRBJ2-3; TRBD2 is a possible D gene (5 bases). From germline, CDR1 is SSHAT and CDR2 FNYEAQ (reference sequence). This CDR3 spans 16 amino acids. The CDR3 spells CASSLAPGGSTDTQYF. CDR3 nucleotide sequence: TGTGCTAGCAGCTTAGCGCCGGGTGGAAGCACAGATACGCAGTATTTT.

CDR3 nucleotides: TGTGCCAGCAGTCTCCTCAGGACTAGCGGGGCCACTGAGGGGGAGCTGTTTTTT. It specifies CASSLLRTSGATEGELFF. The chain has TRBV27 and TRBJ2-2, with 12 bases lining up with TRBD2. V shed 5 bases and J 8 bases; nucleotides not matched to a gene: 15. The CDR3 contains 18 residues. Germline V gene lookup returns CDR1 MNHEY and CDR2 SMNVEV (reference sequence).

DNA of the CDR3: TGTGCCAGCAGCGTAGAGGGGGCATTGTACAATGAGCAGTTCTTC. Translated, it gives CASSVEGALYNEQFF. J is TRBJ2-1 and V is TRBV9; TRBD1 matches at 7 bases. This CDR3 region has 15 residues. Germline CDR1 reads SGDLS; CDR2 reads YYNGEE. V dropped 0 bases and J dropped 4; count of bases not matched to a gene: 4.

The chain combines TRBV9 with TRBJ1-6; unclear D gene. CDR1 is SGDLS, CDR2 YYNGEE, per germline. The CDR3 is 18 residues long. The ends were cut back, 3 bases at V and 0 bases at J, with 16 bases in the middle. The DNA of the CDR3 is TGTGCCAGCAGCGATCCACCCTTGGGAAGCTCCTATAATTCACCCCTCCACTTT. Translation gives CASSDPPLGSSYNSPLHF.

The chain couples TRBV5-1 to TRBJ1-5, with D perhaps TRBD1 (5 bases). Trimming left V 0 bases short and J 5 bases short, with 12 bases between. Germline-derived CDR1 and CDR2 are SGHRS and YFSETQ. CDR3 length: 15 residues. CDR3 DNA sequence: TGCGCCAGCAGCTTGGTGGCAGGGAGGGATCAGCCCCAGCATTTT. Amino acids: CASSLVAGRDQPQHF.

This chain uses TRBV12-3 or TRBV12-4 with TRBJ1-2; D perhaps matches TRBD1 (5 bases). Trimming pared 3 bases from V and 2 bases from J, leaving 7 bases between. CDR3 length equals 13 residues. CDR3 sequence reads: CASSLKGNYGYTF. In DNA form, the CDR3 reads TGTGCCAGCAGTTTGAAGGGGAACTATGGCTACACCTTC.

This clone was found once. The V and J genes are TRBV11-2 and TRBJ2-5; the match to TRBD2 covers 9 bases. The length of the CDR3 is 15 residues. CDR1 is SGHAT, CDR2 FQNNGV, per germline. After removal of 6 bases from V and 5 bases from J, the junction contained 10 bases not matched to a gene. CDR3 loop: CASSLMGGGAETQYF. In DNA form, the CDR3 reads TGTGCCAGCAGTTTAATGGGCGGGGGGGCCGAGACCCAGTACTTC. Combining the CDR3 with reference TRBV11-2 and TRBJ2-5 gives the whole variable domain EAGVAQSPRYKIIEKRQSVAFWCNPISGHATLYWYQQILGQGPKLLIQFQNNGVVDDSQLPKDRFSAERLKGVDSTLKIQPAKLEDSAVYLCASSLMGGGAETQYFGPGTRLLVL.

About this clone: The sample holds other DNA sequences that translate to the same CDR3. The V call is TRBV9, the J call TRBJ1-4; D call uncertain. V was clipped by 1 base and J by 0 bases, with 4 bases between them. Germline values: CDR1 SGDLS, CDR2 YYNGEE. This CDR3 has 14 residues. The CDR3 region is CASSVLATNEKLFF. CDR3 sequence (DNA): TGTGCCAGCAGCGTACTTGCAACTAATGAAAAACTGTTTTTT.

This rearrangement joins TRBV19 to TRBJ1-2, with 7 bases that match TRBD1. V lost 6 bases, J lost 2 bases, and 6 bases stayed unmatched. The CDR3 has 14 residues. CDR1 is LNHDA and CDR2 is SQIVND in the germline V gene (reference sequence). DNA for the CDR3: TGTGCCAGTAGAAGTGGAGGGGGCAACTATGGCTACACCTTC. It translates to CASRSGGGNYGYTF.

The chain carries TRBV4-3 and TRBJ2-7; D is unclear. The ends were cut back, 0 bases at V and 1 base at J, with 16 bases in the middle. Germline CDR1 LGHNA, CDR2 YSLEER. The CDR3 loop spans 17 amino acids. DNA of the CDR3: TGCGCCAGCAGCCAAGAATTGAGTGGTTACGGATCCTACGAGCAGTACTTC. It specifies CASSQELSGYGSYEQYF.